The next 14 T cell receptor beta chains were all read from a single sample in a study of T cells in Graves' hyperthyroidism and ophthalmopathy. The source material, RNA transcripts, was used to amplify TCR beta CDR3 regions. RT-PCR in the first round (using the HTBI primer set) targeted the TCR CDR3. TCRdb itself ran the multiplex PCR reads through MiXCR, one entry per CDR3 protein. Of 500,000 to 800,000 distinct CDR3 sequences in the sample, 14% were seen once. Specimen: blood. Receptor source: a woman aged 45-65 years with Graves' ophthalmopathy.

This clonotype was observed many times. The chain combines TRBV15 with TRBJ2-2; no clear D gene. Trimming shortened V by 3 bases and J by 6 bases, and 5 bases separated the two germline ends. Germline V gene sequence: CDR1 LNHNV, CDR2 YYDKDF (reference sequence). This CDR3 contains 12 residues. The CDR3 is CATSRVPGELFF. The CDR3 DNA is TGTGCCACCAGCAGGGTTCCCGGGGAGCTGTTTTTT.

The chain uses TRBV7-8 and TRBJ2-3, with 8 bases lining up with TRBD1. Germline V gene sequence: CDR1 SGHVS, CDR2 FQNEAQ. The CDR3 has 18 amino acids. V shed 5 bases, J shed 1 base, and the junction held 14 bases outside the gene matches. The chain's CDR3 is CASSLTIDRGWGTDTQYF. The CDR3 DNA reads TGTGCCAGCAGCCTGACGATCGACAGGGGATGGGGCACAGATACGCAGTATTTT. Full variable domain (outside the CDR3, taken from reference TRBV7-8 and TRBJ2-3): GAGVSQSPRYKVAKRGQDVALRCDPISGHVSLFWYQQALGQGPEFLTYFQNEAQLDKSGLPSDRFFAERPEGSVSTLKIQRTQQEDSAVYLCASSLTIDRGWGTDTQYFGPGTRLTVL.

As concerns this clonotype: Without the conserved terminal phenylalanine or tryptophan, this CDR3 likely stems from a read error. The chain recombines TRBV30 with TRBJ2-7; the D call may be TRBD1 or TRBD2 (5 bases each). The CDR3 runs to 14 residues. Germline V gives CDR1 GTSNPN, CDR2 SVGIG (reference sequence). The V end was cut by 0 bases, the J end by 3 bases, with 12 bases between. The CDR3 sequence is CAWSVLGTDYEQYL. The CDR3, as DNA: TGTGCCTGGAGTGTACTCGGGACGGACTACGAGCAGTACCTC.

Ten or more counts support this clonotype. The CDR3: CASSSTGLRGYTF. DNA of the CDR3: TGTGCCAGCAGCTCTACAGGGTTGAGGGGCTACACCTTC. The chain employs TRBV11-3 and TRBJ1-2, with D perhaps TRBD1 (6 bases). CDR1 SGHNT and CDR2 YENEEA come from the germline V gene. The V end was cut by 4 bases, the J end by 8 bases, with 14 bases between. This CDR3 has 13 amino acids.

This clonotype has a count of ten or more. V gene TRBV24-1 combines with J gene TRBJ1-5, with 11 bases matching TRBD1. Germline V lookup: CDR1 KGHDR, CDR2 SFDVKD. The V and J ends lost 2 bases and 3 bases, in that order; junction bases with no gene match: 2. The CDR3 has 16 residues. The DNA for the CDR3 is TGTGCCACCAGTGATTCGGGACAGGGGGACAATCAGCCCCAGCATTTT. It is translated as CATSDSGQGDNQPQHF.

This clonotype occurred many times. The rearrangement joins TRBV5-1 to TRBJ2-1; 12 bases fit TRBD2. The V and J ends lost 4 bases and 3 bases, in that order; junction bases with no gene match: 8. This CDR3 region has 17 residues. Germline V gene data show CDR1 as SGHRS and CDR2 as YFSETQ. The CDR3 is CASSGRLAGAIYNEQFF. For the CDR3, the DNA is TGCGCCAGCAGCGGCAGACTAGCGGGGGCCATCTACAATGAGCAGTTCTTC.

This clonotype was observed at least ten times. J is TRBJ1-1 and V is TRBV2; D may be TRBD1 (6 bases). Trimming shortened V by 0 bases and J by 8 bases, and 13 bases separated the two germline ends. CDR3 size: 14 residues. Germline CDR1 and CDR2: SNHLY and FYNNEI. The CDR3 region has the DNA TGTGCCAGCAGTGAAGCGCTGGGGGCACAAGAAGCTTTCTTT. Translating it yields CASSEALGAQEAFF.

This clonotype was observed many times. The gene calls are TRBV28 and TRBJ2-4; D is possibly TRBD2 (5 bases). Trimming pared 4 bases from V and 5 bases from J, leaving 18 bases between. In germline, CDR1 is MDHEN, CDR2 SYDVKM. This CDR3 comprises 16 residues. DNA of the CDR3: TGTGCCAGCAGTTCTAGCTTTAAGGGTGTCCAAAACATTCAGTACTTC. Translation gives CASSSSFKGVQNIQYF.

The chain has TRBV25-1 and TRBJ2-2, with 11 positions matching TRBD1. With V trimmed by 8 bases and J by 6 bases, 8 bases remained unmatched. This CDR3 spans 15 amino acids. Germline loops: CDR1 MGHDK, CDR2 SYGVNS. The CDR3 region has the DNA TGTGCCAGCCGGGACAGGGGGTTTTCAGCCGGGGAGCTGTTTTTT. Residues: CASRDRGFSAGELFF.

This clonotype showed up just a few times. A much bigger clone sits one base away, suggesting this may be a read error. This chain connects TRBV4-2 to TRBJ2-7; possibly TRBD1 for D (6 bases). In germline, CDR1 is LGHNA, CDR2 YNFKEQ. Trimming removed 3 bases from V and 0 bases from J, with 9 bases in between. CDR3 length: 14 residues. The CDR3, as DNA: TGTGCCAGCAGCCACACGGACAGCTCCTACGAGCAGTACTTC. Translating it yields CASSHTDSSYEQYF.

The table lists this clonotype with a few counts. This chain uses TRBV6-2 or TRBV6-3 with TRBJ1-2, with a tentative D call TRBD1 (5 bases). V was shortened by 7 bases and J by 3 bases, with 9 bases between the two germline ends. This CDR3 spans 12 amino acids. Per germline, CDR1 MNHEY and CDR2 SVGEGT. The CDR3 loop is CASTDSYYGYTF. CDR3 coding DNA: TGTGCCAGCACCGACAGCTACTATGGCTACACCTTC.

This clonotype was recorded at least ten times. V gene TRBV24-1 combines with J gene TRBJ2-1; 8 bases fit TRBD2. The CDR3 contains 16 residues. V was clipped by 5 bases and J by 4 bases; unmatched bases: 9. Germline V gene sequence: CDR1 KGHDR, CDR2 SFDVKD. CDR3 sequence (DNA): TGTGCCACCAGTGCCTGGTCGGGGGGGTCGTACAATGAGCAGTTCTTC. Translated: CATSAWSGGSYNEQFF.

The sample holds a few counts of this clonotype. The chain links TRBV5-1 to TRBJ1-4; 7 bases map to TRBD1. CDR1 and CDR2 (germline): SGHRS, YFSETQ. The V gene end was trimmed by 4 bases and the J gene end by 3 bases; junction bases not matched to a gene: 3. The length of the CDR3 is 14 residues. CDR3 bases: TGCGCCAGCAGCCTCGACAGGGCTAATGAAAAACTGTTTTTT. It translates to CASSLDRANEKLFF.

Only a few counts were recorded for this clonotype. The chain is built from TRBV12-3 or TRBV12-4 and TRBJ2-1, with D unresolved. With 3 bases removed from V and 8 bases from J, the gap between germline ends came to 8 bases. The CDR3 runs 12 residues. CDR3 protein: CASSFLWDEQFF. The CDR3 nucleotides read TGTGCCAGCAGTTTTCTTTGGGATGAGCAGTTCTTC.